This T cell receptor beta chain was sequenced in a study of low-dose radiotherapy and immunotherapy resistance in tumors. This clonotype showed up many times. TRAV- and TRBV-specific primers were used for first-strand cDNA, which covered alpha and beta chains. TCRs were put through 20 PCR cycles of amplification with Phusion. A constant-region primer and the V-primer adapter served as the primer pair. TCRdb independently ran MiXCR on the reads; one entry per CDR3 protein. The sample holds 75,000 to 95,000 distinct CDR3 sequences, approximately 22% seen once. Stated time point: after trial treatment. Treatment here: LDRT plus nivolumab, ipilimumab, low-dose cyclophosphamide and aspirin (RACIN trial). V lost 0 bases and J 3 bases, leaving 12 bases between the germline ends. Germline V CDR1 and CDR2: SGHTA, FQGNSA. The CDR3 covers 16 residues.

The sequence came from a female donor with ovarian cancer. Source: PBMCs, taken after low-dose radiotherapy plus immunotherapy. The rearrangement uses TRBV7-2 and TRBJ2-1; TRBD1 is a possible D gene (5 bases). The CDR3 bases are TGTGCCAGCAGCTTAGCGGGCAGGGCGAACTACAATGAGCAGTTCTTC. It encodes CASSLAGRANYNEQFF.